A selection of T cell receptor beta chains follows, all from one sample in a study of shared clonotypes between healthy human individuals. Clones were sequenced by immunoSEQ multiplex PCR, and TCRdb holds only the in-frame ones, with some missing. The sample has about 680,000 clones, approximately 79% seen once. Sequenced: memory CD4+ T cells sorted from blood. Every receptor here comes from a young woman in good health. The CDR3 runs from the conserved cysteine through the conserved F or W. The order of the fields is J gene, V gene, CDR3 protein.

J: TRBJ2-7; V: TRBV18; CDR3: CASSREGSYEQYF
J: TRBJ2-1; V: TRBV5-1; CDR3: CASSLVPGQGLNEQFF
J: TRBJ2-7; V: TRBV25-1; CDR3: CASNPGTSGGYEQYF
J: TRBJ1-4; V: TRBV19; CDR3: CASSMGRDQEKLFF
J: TRBJ2-7; V: TRBV5-1; CDR3: CASKTGTDRHEQYF
J: TRBJ2-5; V: TRBV7-9; CDR3: CASSASRTVQETQYF
J: TRBJ1-1; V: TRBV11-1; CDR3: CASTLGTTTNTEAFF
J: TRBJ2-6; V: TRBV4-1; CDR3: CASSPPGGGSGANVLTF
J: TRBJ2-2; V: TRBV13; CDR3: CASSRPSGRPGELFF
J: TRBJ2-5; V: TRBV15; CDR3: CATSGGDSVRQETQYF
J: TRBJ1-4; V: TRBV7-9; CDR3: CASSSGQTTNEKLFF
J: TRBJ2-3; V: TRBV7-2; CDR3: CASSHNGAPATQYF
J: TRBJ2-7; V: TRBV18; CDR3: CASSIGTSFLGQYF
J: TRBJ2-7; V: TRBV11-2; CDR3: CASSRSGTPGEQYF
J: TRBJ2-3; V: TRBV28; CDR3: CASSSRAGVPTDTQYF
J: TRBJ2-7; V: TRBV6-1; CDR3: CALRREETYEQYF
J: TRBJ1-4; V: TRBV18; CDR3: CASSPTRTGPPTNEKLFF
J: TRBJ2-7; V: TRBV10-1; CDR3: CASRRGANYEQYF
J: TRBJ2-3; V: TRBV5-1; CDR3: CASSSVSPTDTQYF
J: TRBJ2-3; V: TRBV11-2; CDR3: CASSLDRTDTQYF
J: TRBJ2-3; V: TRBV7-3; CDR3: CASSFEAGPTDTQYF
J: TRBJ1-3; V: TRBV18; CDR3: CASSPFVDSGGDGNTIYF
J: TRBJ2-7; V: TRBV7-9; CDR3: CASSPPPGTGFLKVYF
J: TRBJ2-3; V: TRBV7-7; CDR3: CASSAGGWPDTQYF
J: TRBJ2-5; V: TRBV28; CDR3: CASSLWGSGRAGETQYF
J: NA; V: TRBV28; CDR3: CASSSGLPSYEQYF
J: TRBJ1-1; V: TRBV10-3; CDR3: CAIGERNTEAFF
J: TRBJ1-1; V: TRBV6-1; CDR3: CASSEATGPREAFF
J: TRBJ2-7; V: TRBV7-2; CDR3: CASSLGVQYYEQYF